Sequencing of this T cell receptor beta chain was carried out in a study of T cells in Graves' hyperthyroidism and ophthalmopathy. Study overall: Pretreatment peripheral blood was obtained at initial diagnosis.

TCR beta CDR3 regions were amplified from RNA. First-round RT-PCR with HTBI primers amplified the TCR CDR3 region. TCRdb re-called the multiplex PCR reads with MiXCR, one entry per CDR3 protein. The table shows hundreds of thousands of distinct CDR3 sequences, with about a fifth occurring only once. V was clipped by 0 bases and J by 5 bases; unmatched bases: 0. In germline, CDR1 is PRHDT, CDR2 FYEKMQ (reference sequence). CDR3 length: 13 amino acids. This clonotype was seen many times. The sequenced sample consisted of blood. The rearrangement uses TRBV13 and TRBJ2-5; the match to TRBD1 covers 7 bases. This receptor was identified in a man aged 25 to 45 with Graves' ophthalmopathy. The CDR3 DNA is TGTGCCAGCAGCTTAGGGACAGGGGAGACCCAGTACTTC. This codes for CASSLGTGETQYF.